These T cell receptor beta chains were read from a single sample in a study of shared clonotypes between healthy human individuals. Produced via immunoSEQ multiplex PCR; TCRdb's table is partial and in-frame only. The data contain approximately 2.4 million clones, around 95% of them singletons. Sequences were obtained from naive CD4+ T cells sorted from blood. The receptors stem from a man aged 18 to 29 in good health. Both conserved end residues are part of each CDR3. A D gene is named only where the DNA matches it firmly. Not all rows give a size; the values are once, few, many and, for expanded clones, a class.

V	J	size	D	DNA	CDR3
TRBV29-1	TRBJ1-2	.	TRBD1	TGCAGCGTTGAAGGGACAGGGGGTCTAGGTGGCTACACCTTC	CSVEGTGGLGGYTF
TRBV7-2	TRBJ1-6	.	.	TGTGCCAGCAGCTTAGAGTGGAATTCACCCCTCCACTTT	CASSLEWNSPLHF
TRBV10-3	TRBJ2-3	.	TRBD2	TGTGCCATCAGGGGAGCGGGGGGGATTACAGATACGCAGTATTTT	CAIRGAGGITDTQYF
TRBV18	TRBJ2-7	.	TRBD1	TGTGCCAGCTCACCAGATACAGGGGTCTATAGCGAGCAGTACTTC	CASSPDTGVYSEQYF
TRBV5-1	TRBJ2-7	.	TRBD2	TGCGCCAGCAGCTTGGAACTAGCGAAGGGAGGCGAGCAGTACTTC	CASSLELAKGGEQYF
TRBV19	TRBJ2-1	once	.	TGTGCCAGTAGTATTCATCAGGGGCAAGCCTACAATGAGCAGTTCTTC	CASSIHQGQAYNEQFF
TRBV25-1	TRBJ2-7	.	.	TGTGCCAGCAGTGAAACCCGACTCCCGGGCGGCGAGCAGTACTTC	CASSETRLPGGEQYF
TRBV2	TRBJ1-4	.	.	TGTGCCAGTCGGACTGAAAATGAAAAACTGTTTTTT	CASRTENEKLFF
TRBV9	TRBJ1-2	few	TRBD1	TGTGCCAGCAGCGTGGACAGGGGTGACTATGGCTACACCTTC	CASSVDRGDYGYTF
TRBV5-1	TRBJ2-2	.	TRBD2	TGCGCCAGCAGCTCGGGAGGGCCCGGCGGGGAGCTGTTTTTT	CASSSGGPGGELFF
TRBV30	TRBJ1-4	.	.	TGTGCCTGGTCCAGCTTTGAGGCCGCTAATGAAAAACTGTTTTTT	CAWSSFEAANEKLFF
TRBV7-9	TRBJ1-2	.	.	TGTGCCAGCAGCTTAGGTGGGCAGGCCCACAGCTACACCTTC	CASSLGGQAHSYTF
TRBV19	TRBJ2-7	.	TRBD1	TGTGCCAGTAGTATAGCAAGGACAGGGGTATATGGGCAGTACTTC	CASSIARTGVYGQYF
TRBV19	TRBJ1-5	.	.	TGTGCCAGTAGTATAGACAGGGGAGGTAATCAGCCCCAGCATTTT	CASSIDRGGNQPQHF
TRBV6-5	TRBJ2-1	.	TRBD1	TGTGCCAGCAGTCGGACAGGCCCTCACTACAATGAGCAGTTCTTC	CASSRTGPHYNEQFF
TRBV4-1	TRBJ2-5	.	.	TGCGCCAGCAGCCAAGATCCCCTGATCCCCTCCGGGCGGGGACAAGAGACCCAGTACTTC	CASSQDPLIPSGRGQETQYF
TRBV29-1	TRBJ2-7	.	TRBD1	TGCAGCGCGACAGGGCGGTTCTCCTACGAGCAGTACTTC	CSATGRFSYEQYF
TRBV6-5	TRBJ2-7	.	TRBD2	TGTGCCAGCAGTTACGGGACTAGCGGGAGCTCCTACGAGCAGTACTTC	CASSYGTSGSSYEQYF
TRBV5-4	TRBJ2-5	.	.	TGTGCCAGCAGCGTGCAAGAGACCCAGTACTTC	CASSVQETQYF
TRBV6-6	TRBJ2-5	.	.	TGTGCCAGCAGTATGGACGGCAGATTGACCCAGTACTTC	CASSMDGRLTQYF
TRBV9	TRBJ2-5	.	TRBD2	TGTGCCAGCAGCTACGGGACTAGCGAAGAGACCCAGTACTTC	CASSYGTSEETQYF
TRBV5-4	TRBJ1-2	.	TRBD1	TGTGCCAGCAGCTTGGGGGACAGGATAAACTATGGCTACACCTTC	CASSLGDRINYGYTF
TRBV7-2	TRBJ2-3	.	TRBD2	TGTGCCAGCAGCTTAGCGGGAGGGGTCAGCACAGATACGCAGTATTTT	CASSLAGGVSTDTQYF
TRBV5-5	TRBJ2-5	.	.	TGTGCCAGCAGCTTGGCCGGGGTGATAGGGGGTGAGACCCAGTACTTC	CASSLAGVIGGETQYF
TRBV7-3	TRBJ2-1	.	.	TGTGCCAGCAGCGTGGCCAGGGGACGGGAGCAGTTCTTC	CASSVARGREQFF
TRBV4-1	TRBJ2-5	.	.	TGCGCCAGCACTCTTGAGGAGAATGGCGGGGGCGGAGAGACCCAGTACTTC	CASTLEENGGGGETQYF
TRBV5-1	TRBJ2-7	.	.	TGCGCCAGCAGCGACATGCGGCCCTACGAGCAGTACTTC	CASSDMRPYEQYF
TRBV19	TRBJ1-6	.	.	TGTGCCAGTAGGAACTGGCCAACCGGCTCCTATAATTCACCCCTCCACTTT	CASRNWPTGSYNSPLHF